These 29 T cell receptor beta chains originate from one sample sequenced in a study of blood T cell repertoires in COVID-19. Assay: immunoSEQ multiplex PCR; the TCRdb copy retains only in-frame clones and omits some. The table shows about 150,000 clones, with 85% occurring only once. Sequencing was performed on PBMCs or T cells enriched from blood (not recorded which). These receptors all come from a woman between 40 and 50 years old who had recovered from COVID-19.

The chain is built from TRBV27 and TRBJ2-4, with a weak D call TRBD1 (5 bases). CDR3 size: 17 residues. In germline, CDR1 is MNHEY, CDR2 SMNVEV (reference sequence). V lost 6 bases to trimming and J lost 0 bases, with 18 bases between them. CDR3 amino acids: CASRKDQQVLAKNIQYF. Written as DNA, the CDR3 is TGTGCCAGCAGAAAAGACCAACAGGTACTAGCCAAAAACATTCAGTACTTC.

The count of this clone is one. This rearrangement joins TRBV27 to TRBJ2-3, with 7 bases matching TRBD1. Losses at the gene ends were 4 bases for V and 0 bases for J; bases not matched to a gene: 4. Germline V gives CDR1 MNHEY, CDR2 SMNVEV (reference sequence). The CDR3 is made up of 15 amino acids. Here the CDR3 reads CASSWGTASTDTQYF. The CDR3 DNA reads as TGTGCCAGCAGTTGGGGGACAGCCAGCACAGATACGCAGTATTTT.

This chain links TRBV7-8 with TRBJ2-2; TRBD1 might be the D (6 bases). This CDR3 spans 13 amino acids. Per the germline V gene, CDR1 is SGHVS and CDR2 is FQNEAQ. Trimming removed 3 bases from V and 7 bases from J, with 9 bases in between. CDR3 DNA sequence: TGTGCCAGCAGCTTTGTAGGGGGCGGGGAGCTGTTTTTT. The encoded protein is CASSFVGGGELFF.

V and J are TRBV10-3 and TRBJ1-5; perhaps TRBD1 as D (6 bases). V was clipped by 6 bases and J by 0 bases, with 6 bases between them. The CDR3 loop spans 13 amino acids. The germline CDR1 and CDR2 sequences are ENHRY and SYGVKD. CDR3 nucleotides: TGTGCCATCAGGGGGGCTAGCAATCAGCCCCAGCATTTT. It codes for CAIRGASNQPQHF.

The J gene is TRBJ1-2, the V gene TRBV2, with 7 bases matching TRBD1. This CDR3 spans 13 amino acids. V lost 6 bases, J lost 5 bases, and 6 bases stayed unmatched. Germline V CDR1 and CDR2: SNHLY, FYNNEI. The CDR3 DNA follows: TGTGCCAGCAGGAAGGGGGCGGATTATGGCTACACCTTC. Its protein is CASRKGADYGYTF.

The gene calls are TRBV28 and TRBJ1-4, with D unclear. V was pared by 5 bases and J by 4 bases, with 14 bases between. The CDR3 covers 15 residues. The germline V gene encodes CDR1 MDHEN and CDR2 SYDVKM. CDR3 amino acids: CASSAPEGGNEKLFF. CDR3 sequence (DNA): TGTGCCAGCAGTGCCCCGGAGGGTGGTAATGAAAAACTGTTTTTT.

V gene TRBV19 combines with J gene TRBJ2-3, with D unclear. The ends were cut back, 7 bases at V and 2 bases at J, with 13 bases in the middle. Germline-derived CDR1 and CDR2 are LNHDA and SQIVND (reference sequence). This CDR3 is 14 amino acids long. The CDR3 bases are TGTGCCAGTAACATTGGTGGAGACACAGATACGCAGTATTTT. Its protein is CASNIGGDTDTQYF.

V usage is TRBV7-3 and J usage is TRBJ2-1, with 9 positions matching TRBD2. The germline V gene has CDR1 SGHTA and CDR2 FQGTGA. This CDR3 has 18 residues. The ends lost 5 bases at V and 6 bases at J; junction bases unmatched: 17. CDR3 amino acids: CASSPGLLSGSTSNEQFF. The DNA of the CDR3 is TGTGCCAGCAGCCCCGGGCTACTTAGCGGGAGTACCTCCAATGAGCAGTTCTTC.

The DNA of the CDR3 is TGTGCCAGCAGCGTACTTTCAGCGGGCGGTGAGACCCAGTACTTC. It translates to CASSVLSAGGETQYF. This sequence joins TRBV9 and TRBJ2-5; tentative D call: TRBD2 (6 bases). Germline CDR1 is SGDLS and CDR2 is YYNGEE. V lost 1 base, J lost 5 bases, and 15 bases lay in between. The CDR3 extends over 15 amino acids.

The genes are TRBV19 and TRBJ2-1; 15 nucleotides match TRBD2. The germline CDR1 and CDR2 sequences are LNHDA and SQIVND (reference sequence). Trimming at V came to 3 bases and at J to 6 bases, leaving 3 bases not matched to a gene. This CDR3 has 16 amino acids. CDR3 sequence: CASSIWGLAGGNEQFF. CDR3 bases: TGTGCCAGTAGTATCTGGGGACTAGCGGGAGGCAATGAGCAGTTCTTC. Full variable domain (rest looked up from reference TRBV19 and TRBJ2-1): DGGITQSPKYLFRKEGQNVTLSCEQNLNHDAMYWYRQDPGQGLRLIYYSQIVNDFQKGDIAEGYSVSREKKESFPLTVTSAQKNPTAFYLCASSIWGLAGGNEQFFGPGTRLTVL.

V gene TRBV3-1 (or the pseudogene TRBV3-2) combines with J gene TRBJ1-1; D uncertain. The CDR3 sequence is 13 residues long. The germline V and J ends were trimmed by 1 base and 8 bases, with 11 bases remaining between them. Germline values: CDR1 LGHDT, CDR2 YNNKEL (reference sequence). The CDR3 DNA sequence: TGTGCCAGCAGCCAAGTCCCGGGAACAGAAGCTTTCTTT. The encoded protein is CASSQVPGTEAFF.

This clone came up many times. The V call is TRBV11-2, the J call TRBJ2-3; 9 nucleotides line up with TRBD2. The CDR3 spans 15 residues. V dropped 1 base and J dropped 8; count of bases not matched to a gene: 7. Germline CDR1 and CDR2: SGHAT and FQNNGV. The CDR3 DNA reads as TGTGCCAGCAGCTTAGGACTAGCGGAGGGAGGTACGCAGTATTTT. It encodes CASSLGLAEGGTQYF.

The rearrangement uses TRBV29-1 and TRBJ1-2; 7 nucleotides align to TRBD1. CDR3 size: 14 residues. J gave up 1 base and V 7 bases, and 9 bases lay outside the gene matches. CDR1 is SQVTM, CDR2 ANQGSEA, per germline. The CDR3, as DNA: TGCAGCGCTACGACAGGGAGTGGTAACTATGGCTACACCTTC. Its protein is CSATTGSGNYGYTF. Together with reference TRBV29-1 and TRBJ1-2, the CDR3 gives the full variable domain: SAVISQKPSRDICQRGTSLTIQCQVDSQVTMMFWYRQQPGQSLTLIATANQGSEATYESGFVIDKFPISRPNLTFSTLTVSNMSPEDSSIYLCSATTGSGNYGYTFGSGTRLTVV.

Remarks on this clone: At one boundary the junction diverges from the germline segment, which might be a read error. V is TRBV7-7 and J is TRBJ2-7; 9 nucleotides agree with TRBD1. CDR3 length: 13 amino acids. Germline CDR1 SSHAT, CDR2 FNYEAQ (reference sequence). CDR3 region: CASSPDRGGEQYF. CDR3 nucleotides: TGTGCTAGCAGCCCAGACAGGGGGGGCGAGCAGTACTTC.

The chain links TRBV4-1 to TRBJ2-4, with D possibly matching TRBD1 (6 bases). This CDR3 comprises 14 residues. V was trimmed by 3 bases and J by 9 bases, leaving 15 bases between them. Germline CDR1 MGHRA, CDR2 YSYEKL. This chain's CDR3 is CASSQATGNGIQYF. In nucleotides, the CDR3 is TGCGCCAGCAGCCAGGCTACAGGGAACGGCATTCAGTACTTC.

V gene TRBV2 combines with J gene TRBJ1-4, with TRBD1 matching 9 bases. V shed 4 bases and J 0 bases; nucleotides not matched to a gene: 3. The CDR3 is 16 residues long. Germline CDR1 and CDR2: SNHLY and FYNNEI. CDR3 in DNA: TGTGCCAGCAGTGGACAGGGGGTAGCAACTAATGAAAAACTGTTTTTT. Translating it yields CASSGQGVATNEKLFF.

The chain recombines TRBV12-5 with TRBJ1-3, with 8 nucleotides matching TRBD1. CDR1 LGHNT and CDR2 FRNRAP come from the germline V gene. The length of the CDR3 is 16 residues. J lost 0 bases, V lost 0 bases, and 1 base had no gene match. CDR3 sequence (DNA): TGTGCTAGTGGTTTGGTACAGGGGGTCTCTGGAAACACCATATATTTT. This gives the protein CASGLVQGVSGNTIYF.

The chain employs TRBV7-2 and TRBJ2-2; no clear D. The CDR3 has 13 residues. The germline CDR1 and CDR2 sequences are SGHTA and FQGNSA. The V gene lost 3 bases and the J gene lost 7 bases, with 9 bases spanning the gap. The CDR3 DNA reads TGTGCCAGCAGCTTCCAAACAGTCGGGGAGCTGTTTTTT. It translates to CASSFQTVGELFF.

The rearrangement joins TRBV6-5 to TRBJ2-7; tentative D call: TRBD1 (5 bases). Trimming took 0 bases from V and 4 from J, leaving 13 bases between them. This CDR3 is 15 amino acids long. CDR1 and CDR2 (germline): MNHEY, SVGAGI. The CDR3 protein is CASSYSVSGKYEQYF. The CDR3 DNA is TGTGCCAGCAGTTACTCGGTGTCAGGGAAGTACGAGCAGTACTTC.

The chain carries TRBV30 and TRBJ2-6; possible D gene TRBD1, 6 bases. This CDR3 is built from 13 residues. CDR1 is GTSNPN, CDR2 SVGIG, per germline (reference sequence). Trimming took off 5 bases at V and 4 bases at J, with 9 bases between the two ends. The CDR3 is CAWSGAGANVLTF. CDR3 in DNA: TGTGCCTGGTCAGGGGCCGGGGCCAACGTCCTGACTTTC.

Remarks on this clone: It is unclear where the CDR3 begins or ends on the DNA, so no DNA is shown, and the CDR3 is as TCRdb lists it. This CDR3 is CASSTSDRGGYGYTF. The rearrangement links TRBV6-6 to TRBJ1-2; whether TRBD1, the table's D call, matches the DNA was not checked. The CDR3 is 15 residues long, ends included. Germline loops: CDR1 MNHNY, CDR2 SVGAGI (reference sequence).

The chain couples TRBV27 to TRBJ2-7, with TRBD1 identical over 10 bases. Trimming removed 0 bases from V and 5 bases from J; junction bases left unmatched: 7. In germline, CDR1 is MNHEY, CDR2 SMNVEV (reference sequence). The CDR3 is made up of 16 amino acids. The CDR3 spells CASSLSGTGAQDEQYF. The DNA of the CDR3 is TGTGCCAGCAGTTTATCCGGGACAGGGGCCCAGGACGAGCAGTACTTC.

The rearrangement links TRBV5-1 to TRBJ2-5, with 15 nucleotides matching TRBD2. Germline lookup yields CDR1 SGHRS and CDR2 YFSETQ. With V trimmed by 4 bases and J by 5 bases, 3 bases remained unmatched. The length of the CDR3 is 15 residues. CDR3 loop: CASSGTSGGSETQYF. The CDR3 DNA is TGCGCCAGCAGCGGGACTAGCGGGGGGTCTGAGACCCAGTACTTC. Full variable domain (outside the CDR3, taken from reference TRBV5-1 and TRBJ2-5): KAGVTQTPRYLIKTRGQQVTLSCSPISGHRSVSWYQQTPGQGLQFLFEYFSETQRNKGNFPGRFSGRQFSNSRSEMNVSTLELGDSALYLCASSGTSGGSETQYFGPGTRLLVL.

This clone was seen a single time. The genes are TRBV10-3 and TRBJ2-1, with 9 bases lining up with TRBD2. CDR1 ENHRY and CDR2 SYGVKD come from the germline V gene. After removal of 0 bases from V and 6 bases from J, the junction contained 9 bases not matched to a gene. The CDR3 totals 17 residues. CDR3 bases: TGTGCCATCAGTGAGTCGTGGGCTAGCGGGAACGCCAATGAGCAGTTCTTC. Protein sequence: CAISESWASGNANEQFF.

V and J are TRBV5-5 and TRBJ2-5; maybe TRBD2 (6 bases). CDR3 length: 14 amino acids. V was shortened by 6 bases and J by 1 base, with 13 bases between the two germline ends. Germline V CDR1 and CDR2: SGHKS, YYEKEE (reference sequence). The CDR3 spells CASNKGLSQETQYF. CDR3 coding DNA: TGTGCCAGCAATAAGGGACTCAGCCAAGAGACCCAGTACTTC. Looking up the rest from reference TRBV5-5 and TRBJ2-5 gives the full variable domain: DAGVTQSPTHLIKTRGQQVTLRCSPISGHKSVSWYQQVLGQGPQFIFQYYEKEERGRGNFPDRFSARQFPNYSSELNVNALLLGDSALYLCASNKGLSQETQYFGPGTRLLVL.

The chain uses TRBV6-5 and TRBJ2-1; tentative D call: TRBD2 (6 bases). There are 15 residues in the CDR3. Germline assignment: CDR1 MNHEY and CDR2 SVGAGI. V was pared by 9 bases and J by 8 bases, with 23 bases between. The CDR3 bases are TGTGCCAGTCAGAATAGCGGAGACTTTTCAGATGAGCAGTTCTTC. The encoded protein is CASQNSGDFSDEQFF.

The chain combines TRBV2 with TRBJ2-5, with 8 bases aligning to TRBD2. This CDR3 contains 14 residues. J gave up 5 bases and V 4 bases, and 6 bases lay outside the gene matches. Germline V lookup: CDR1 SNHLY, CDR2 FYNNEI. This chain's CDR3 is CASSVREVLETQYF. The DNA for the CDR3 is TGTGCCAGCAGTGTGCGGGAGGTGTTGGAGACCCAGTACTTC.

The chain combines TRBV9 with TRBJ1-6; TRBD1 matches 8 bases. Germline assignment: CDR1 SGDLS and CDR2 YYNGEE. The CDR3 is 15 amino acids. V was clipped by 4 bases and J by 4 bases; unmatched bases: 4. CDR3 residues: CASSSRDRYNSPLHF. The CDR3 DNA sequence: TGTGCCAGCAGCTCCCGGGACAGGTATAATTCACCCCTCCACTTT.

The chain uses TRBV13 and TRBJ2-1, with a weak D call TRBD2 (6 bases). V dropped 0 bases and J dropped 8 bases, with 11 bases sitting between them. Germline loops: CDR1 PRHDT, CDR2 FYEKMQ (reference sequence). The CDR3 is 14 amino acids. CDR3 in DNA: TGTGCCAGCAGCTTAGGCCGGAGGGCCGATGAGCAGTTCTTC. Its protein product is CASSLGRRADEQFF. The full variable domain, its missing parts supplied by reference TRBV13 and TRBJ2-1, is AAGVIQSPRHLIKEKRETATLKCYPIPRHDTVYWYQQGPGQDPQFLISFYEKMQSDKGSIPDRFSAQQFSDYHSELNMSSLELGDSALYFCASSLGRRADEQFFGPGTRLTVL.